Below are 14 T cell receptor beta chains sequenced from a single sample in a study of T-cell reconstitution after alpha-beta-depleted transplantation in children. The TCRbeta library incorporated unique molecular identifiers. MiXCR, run by TCRdb on the PCR reads, gives a single entry per CDR3 protein. The sample consists of some 500,000 distinct CDR3 sequences, about 17% of them appearing once. The sample was PBMCs from the stem cell graft donor, taken from the stem cell graft. These receptors came from a human donor who donated a stem cell graft to a child with acute lymphoblastic leukemia.

The rearrangement uses TRBV20-1 and TRBJ2-1; D uncertain. Trimming took off 0 bases at V and 0 bases at J, with 18 bases between the two ends. The germline V gene encodes CDR1 DFQATT and CDR2 SNEGSKA (reference sequence). The CDR3 loop spans 18 amino acids. Here the CDR3 DNA reads TGCAGTGCTAGAGAACGCCGTTCAGGACGAGCCTCCTACAATGAGCAGTTCTTC. As protein: CSARERRSGRASYNEQFF.

This clonotype was seen a few times. This rearrangement joins TRBV4-1 to TRBJ1-5; 7 bases fit TRBD1. Looked up from germline, CDR1 is MGHRA and CDR2 is YSYEKL. The CDR3 extends over 15 amino acids. The ends lost 1 base at V and 4 bases at J; junction bases unmatched: 4. CDR3 amino acids: CASSQVATGNQPQHF. The CDR3 nucleotides are TGCGCCAGCAGCCAAGTAGCGACAGGGAATCAGCCCCAGCATTTT.

V and J are TRBV3-1 and TRBJ1-4, with D unresolved. The CDR3 is 19 amino acids. Germline lookup yields CDR1 LGHDT and CDR2 YNNKEL (reference sequence). V lost 6 bases, J lost 0 bases, and 23 bases lay in between. The CDR3 DNA is TGTGCCAGCAGGAGCTTCGACCTGAGCCAGAGGGCAACTAATGAAAAACTGTTTTTT. This encodes CASRSFDLSQRATNEKLFF. Full variable domain (remainder filled in from reference TRBV3-1 and TRBJ1-4): DTAVSQTPKYLVTQMGNDKSIKCEQNLGHDTMYWYKQDSKKFLKIMFSYNNKELIINETVPNRFSPKSPDKAHLNLHINSLELGDSAVYFCASRSFDLSQRATNEKLFFGSGTQLSVL.

The chain joins TRBV12-3 or TRBV12-4 to TRBJ1-1, with D unclear. This CDR3 comprises 13 residues. V lost 6 bases and J 5 bases, leaving 13 bases between the germline ends. The DNA for the CDR3 is TGTGCCAGCAGGGGCGGGAAAGAGACTGAAGCTTTCTTT. Protein sequence: CASRGGKETEAFF.

This clonotype was counted at least ten times. The rearrangement links TRBV7-3 to TRBJ1-3; D is unclear. This CDR3 is built from 16 residues. Germline V CDR1 and CDR2: SGHTA, FQGTGA. Deletions cut 1 base from V and 0 bases from J, with 10 bases between. CDR3 sequence (DNA): TGTGCCAGCAGCTTAAATAGCCCGAACTCTGGAAACACCATATATTTT. Its protein product is CASSLNSPNSGNTIYF.

V usage is TRBV24-1 and J usage is TRBJ2-1; 7 bases align to TRBD1. J was trimmed by 10 bases and V by 4 bases; bases with no gene match: 6. Germline assignment: CDR1 KGHDR and CDR2 SFDVKD. The CDR3 has 13 amino acids. CDR3 DNA: TGTGCCACCAGTGAAGACAGGGTAGAGGAGCAGTTCTTC. Its translation: CATSEDRVEEQFF.

J is TRBJ2-7 and V is TRBV20-1; possibly TRBD2 for D (6 bases). V was trimmed by 6 bases and J by 4 bases, leaving 19 bases between them. The CDR3 totals 14 residues. Germline values: CDR1 DFQATT, CDR2 SNEGSKA (reference sequence). The CDR3 nucleotides read TGCAGTGCCAACGGGCTAAGGGGAGGTTACGAGCAGTACTTC. As protein: CSANGLRGGYEQYF.

The chain couples TRBV5-1 to TRBJ2-7; 10 bases align to TRBD2. Germline CDR1 and CDR2: SGHRS and YFSETQ. The CDR3 is 16 residues long. The V segment lost 4 bases and the J segment 1 base; nucleotides outside the gene matches: 8. CDR3 sequence (DNA): TGCGCCAGCAGCCCGAGCGGACTAGCGGATTCCTACGAGCAGTACTTC. Translation gives CASSPSGLADSYEQYF. The entire variable domain, with the rest obtained from reference TRBV5-1 and TRBJ2-7, is as follows: KAGVTQTPRYLIKTRGQQVTLSCSPISGHRSVSWYQQTPGQGLQFLFEYFSETQRNKGNFPGRFSGRQFSNSRSEMNVSTLELGDSALYLCASSPSGLADSYEQYFGPGTRLTVT.

The chain uses TRBV9 and TRBJ2-7; 7 positions match TRBD2. The CDR3 is 15 amino acids. Germline assignment: CDR1 SGDLS and CDR2 YYNGEE. V shed 0 bases and J 1 base; nucleotides not matched to a gene: 4. CDR3 sequence (DNA): TGTGCCAGCAGCGTAGAGGGAGGGCCATCCTACGAGCAGTACTTC. This translates into CASSVEGGPSYEQYF.

A few counts support this clonotype. The chain combines TRBV6-1 with TRBJ2-1, with unresolved D. The germline V and J ends were trimmed by 7 bases and 0 bases, with 13 bases remaining between them. The CDR3 has 15 residues. CDR1 MNHNS and CDR2 SASEGT come from the germline V gene. DNA for the CDR3: TGTGCCAGCATCGATTCCCCGAGCTCCTACAATGAGCAGTTCTTC. Translated, it gives CASIDSPSSYNEQFF.

This clonotype came up a few times. The chain has TRBV27 and TRBJ2-2; TRBD1 aligns across 10 bases. The CDR3 has 21 residues. The trim removed 0 bases at V and 6 bases at J, leaving 19 bases unmatched. Per germline, CDR1 MNHEY and CDR2 SMNVEV (reference sequence). This CDR3 reads CASSLSGPPGQGRKPAGELFF. CDR3 DNA sequence: TGTGCCAGCAGTTTATCAGGGCCCCCGGGACAGGGGAGAAAGCCCGCCGGGGAGCTGTTTTTT.

The chain is built from TRBV5-1 and TRBJ2-4; a weak D match, TRBD1 (5 bases). Germline V gives CDR1 SGHRS, CDR2 YFSETQ. The CDR3 is made up of 15 amino acids. V lost 4 bases and J lost 12, with 23 bases in between. Here the CDR3 DNA reads TGCGCCAGCAGCCTCACCGGGCCAATTGGAGACAGTCAGTACTTC. Protein product: CASSLTGPIGDSQYF.

This clonotype was detected a few times. This chain links TRBV14 with TRBJ2-3; 7 positions match TRBD2. The CDR3 runs to 16 residues. Germline CDR1 and CDR2: SGHDN and FVKESK. V was clipped by 1 base and J by 0 bases; unmatched bases: 4. The CDR3 DNA reads as TGTGCCAGCAGCCAAGGACTAGCACTGAGCACAGATACGCAGTATTTT. Its protein is CASSQGLALSTDTQYF.

This clonotype came up a few times. The genes are TRBV20-1 and TRBJ2-4, with 7 nucleotides matching TRBD1. The CDR3 covers 13 residues. CDR1 is DFQATT and CDR2 is SNEGSKA in the germline V gene (reference sequence). V dropped 5 bases and J dropped 8; count of bases not matched to a gene: 9. The CDR3 nucleotides are TGCAGTGCTCCACGACAGGGTTCGGACATTCAGTACTTC. Its protein product is CSAPRQGSDIQYF.